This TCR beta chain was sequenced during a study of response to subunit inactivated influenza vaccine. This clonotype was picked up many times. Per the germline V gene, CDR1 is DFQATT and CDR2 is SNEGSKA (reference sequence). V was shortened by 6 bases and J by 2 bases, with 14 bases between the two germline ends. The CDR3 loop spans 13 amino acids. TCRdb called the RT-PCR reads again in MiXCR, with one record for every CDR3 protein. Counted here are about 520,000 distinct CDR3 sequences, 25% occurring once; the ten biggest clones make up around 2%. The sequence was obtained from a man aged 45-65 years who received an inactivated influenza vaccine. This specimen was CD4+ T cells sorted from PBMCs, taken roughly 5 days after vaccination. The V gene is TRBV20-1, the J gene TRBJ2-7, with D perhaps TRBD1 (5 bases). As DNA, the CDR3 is TGCAGTGCAGAGACAGATCCGACCTACGAGCAGTACTTC. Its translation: CSAETDPTYEQYF.